This paragraph reports one TCR beta chain. Its antigen remains unidentified. No quality values exist for individual bases; no much larger clone is one base distant. Reading the germline V gene gives CDR1 SGDLS and CDR2 YYNGEE. Trimming removed 4 bases from V and 0 bases from J, leaving 11 bases between the germline ends. From its cysteine to its phenylalanine, the CDR3 spans 14 amino acids. Only CDR3 DNA remains: 42 bases, in frame from the first base. This sample was included in a study of blood T cell repertoires in COVID-19 (dated by TCRdb to between 2020 and 2021). About the investigation overall: Collaborator samples came from the United States, Italy and Spain and covered acute and convalescent phases of COVID-19. The material from the prospective study consisted of cDNA or gDNA derived from T cells, B-cell-depleted T cells, or PBMCs. Deeply sampled blood TCRbeta repertoires from subjects exposed to, actively infected with, or recovered from COVID-19 were included in the dataset. The repertoires were made available in a free public database intended to serve as a resource for research on the immune response to SARS-CoV-2. The samples were drawn from two sources: the first 160 participants of the ongoing ImmuneRACE study, and over 1,000 subjects contributed by 6 global collaborators. A de-identified subject ID, COVID-19 status, age in years and sex were almost always included in the sample metadata. Where available, HLA class I and class II types were taken from metadata supplied by the sample provider and were not determined by assay-based typing. What the research found in general, with its limitations: Clinical and demographic metadata were provided uncurated, with the amount varying by source and participant.

TCRbeta CDR3 regions were amplified from genomic DNA by means of the immunoSEQ Assay, a bias-controlled multiplex PCR. Per the authors' processing: Within the assay, amplification of reference gene primers was used to estimate how many nucleated cells each sample contained. To quantify the absolute abundance of each unique TCRbeta CDR3 rearrangement, sequence reads were collapsed and filtered. For each sample, productive Simpson clonality was calculated as the square root of Simpson's diversity index across productive rearrangements. Not all clones reach the TCRdb copy of this immuneACCESS table, which keeps in-frame sequences only. Checked studies attribute under half of the gap to unresolved V genes and leave the rest unexplained. V, J and clone size reflect that table, while D and trimming were determined from the DNA. A total of about 210,000 clones appear in this sample, around 86% of them only once. The ten top clones hold 8.5% to 10% of the sample.

Enrolling through a virtual design, the prospective study's participants ranged in age from roughly 18 to 95 years and lived across about two dozen United States geographic areas. In the prospective study, cohorts were assigned on the basis of participant-reported clinical history obtained from a screening survey and a study questionnaire. In the prospective study, whole blood, serum and a nasopharyngeal or oropharyngeal swab were collected from each participant by mobile phlebotomists. Over a 2-month period, participants in the prospective study had the option of providing additional blood draws and questionnaires. Before DNA extraction, blood samples from the prospective study were shipped at room temperature or frozen.

The sequenced sample was PBMCs or T cells enriched from blood (not recorded which). This receptor was taken from a woman between 45 and 65 years old with acute COVID-19. Here the chain combines TRBV9 and TRBJ2-7; TRBD1 is a possible D gene, resting on 6 matching bases. Here the CDR3 is given as CASSPRDTSYEQYF. The DNA is TGTGCCAGCAGCCCCCGGGACACCTCCTACGAGCAGTACTTC. With all but the CDR3 taken from the reference TRBV9 and TRBJ2-7 genes, the full variable domain is: DSGVTQTPKHLITATGQRVTLRCSPRSGDLSVYWYQQSLDQGLQFLIQYYNGEERAKGNILERFSAQQFPDLHSELNLSSLELGDSALYFCASSPRDTSYEQYFGPGTRLTVT.